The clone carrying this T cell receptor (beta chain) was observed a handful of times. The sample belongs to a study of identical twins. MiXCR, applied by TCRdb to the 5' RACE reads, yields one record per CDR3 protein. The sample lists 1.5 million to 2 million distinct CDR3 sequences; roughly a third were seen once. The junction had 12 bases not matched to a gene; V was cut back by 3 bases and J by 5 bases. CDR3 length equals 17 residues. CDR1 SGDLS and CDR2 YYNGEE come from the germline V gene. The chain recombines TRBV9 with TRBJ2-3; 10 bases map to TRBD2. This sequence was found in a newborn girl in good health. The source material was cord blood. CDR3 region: CASSANKLAGWGDTQYF. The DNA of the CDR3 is TGTGCCAGCAGCGCGAATAAACTAGCGGGATGGGGAGATACGCAGTATTTT. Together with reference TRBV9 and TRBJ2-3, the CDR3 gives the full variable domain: DSGVTQTPKHLITATGQRVTLRCSPRSGDLSVYWYQQSLDQGLQFLIQYYNGEERAKGNILERFSAQQFPDLHSELNLSSLELGDSALYFCASSANKLAGWGDTQYFGPGTRLTVL.